The 15 T cell receptor beta chains below were found in one sample sequenced in a study of T cells after posttransplantation cyclophosphamide. The naive gate required viable CD3+CD4+ or CD3+CD8+ cells with CCR7+CD45RA+CD45RO-CD95-CD27+CD28+ phenotype. Only in-frame clones appear in the TCRdb table, and some are missing; sequencing was by immunoSEQ multiplex PCR. The table shows approximately 23,000 clones, with about 97% occurring only once. The sample taken for sequencing was naive CD4+ T cells sorted from PBMCs. Receptor source: a man between 45 and 60 years old in good health, CMV-negative, and a related stem cell transplant donor.

This rearrangement joins TRBV4-1 to TRBJ2-7; a weak D match, TRBD2 (5 bases). Trimming left V 2 bases short and J 5 bases short, with 19 bases between. This CDR3 region has 16 residues. Per the germline V gene, CDR1 is MGHRA and CDR2 is YSYEKL. CDR3 in amino acids: CASSQLGPRVWDEQYF. CDR3 DNA sequence: TGCGCCAGCAGCCAATTGGGTCCGCGGGTCTGGGACGAGCAGTACTTC.

This chain links TRBV10-3 with TRBJ1-4, with TRBD1 matching 7 bases. Germline V lookup: CDR1 ENHRY, CDR2 SYGVKD. V was clipped by 2 bases and J by 6 bases; unmatched bases: 12. The CDR3 loop spans 17 amino acids. CDR3 sequence reads: CAISEIRWTGGHEKLFF. In nucleotides, the CDR3 is TGTGCCATCAGTGAGATACGATGGACAGGCGGGCATGAAAAACTGTTTTTT.

The chain joins TRBV13 to TRBJ2-4, with D perhaps TRBD1 (5 bases). Germline V gene lookup returns CDR1 PRHDT and CDR2 FYEKMQ (reference sequence). CDR3 length: 17 residues. With 6 bases removed from V and 0 bases from J, the gap between germline ends came to 18 bases. The CDR3 here is CASRRTSDLLAKNIQYF. The CDR3 DNA follows: TGTGCCAGCAGACGGACATCGGACCTCCTAGCCAAAAACATTCAGTACTTC.

V gene TRBV10-2 combines with J gene TRBJ2-1; TRBD2 is a possible D gene (5 bases). V lost 0 bases and J lost 9, with 9 bases in between. The CDR3 length is 13 residues. Germline assignment: CDR1 WSHSY and CDR2 SAAADI. The CDR3, as DNA: TGCGCCAGCAGTGAGTCTGCGACTACTGAGCAGTTCTTC. This encodes CASSESATTEQFF.

This chain uses TRBV9 with TRBJ2-1, with 13 bases matching TRBD2. From germline, CDR1 is SGDLS and CDR2 YYNGEE. V lost 2 bases and J lost 8; bases outside the gene matches: 4. This CDR3 is 15 amino acids long. As DNA, the CDR3 is TGTGCCAGCAGCGTGGGTACTAGCGGGAGGGATGAGCAGTTCTTC. Amino acids: CASSVGTSGRDEQFF.

This sequence joins TRBV18 and TRBJ2-7; TRBD1 is a possible D gene (6 bases). The CDR3 length is 15 residues. Looked up from germline, CDR1 is KGHSH and CDR2 is LQKENI. V was pared by 2 bases and J by 0 bases, with 11 bases between. CDR3 loop: CASSPTGSPSYEQYF. The CDR3 DNA is TGTGCCAGCTCACCAACAGGGAGCCCCTCCTACGAGCAGTACTTC.

The chain is built from TRBV7-2 and TRBJ2-5; D ambiguous. V lost 0 bases and J 2 bases, leaving 7 bases between the germline ends. Germline assignment: CDR1 SGHTA and CDR2 FQGNSA. This CDR3 has 14 amino acids. This chain's CDR3 is CASSLARSQETQYF. DNA for the CDR3: TGTGCCAGCAGCTTAGCCCGGAGTCAAGAGACCCAGTACTTC.

J is TRBJ1-2 and V is TRBV18; 8 nucleotides match TRBD1. J lost 2 bases, V lost 3 bases, and 2 bases had no gene match. This CDR3 contains 14 residues. Germline lookup yields CDR1 KGHSH and CDR2 LQKENI. CDR3 bases: TGTGCCAGCTCACCGGACAGGGTCAACTATGGCTACACCTTC. This sequence encodes CASSPDRVNYGYTF.

In this sample, this clone turned up once. The chain carries TRBV5-1 and TRBJ2-5, with 10 nucleotides matching TRBD2. CDR3 length equals 15 residues. Germline trimming cut 4 bases from V and 6 bases from J; bases unmatched to any gene: 9. Germline values: CDR1 SGHRS, CDR2 YFSETQ. CDR3 sequence: CASSPSGRGSQTQYF. CDR3 DNA: TGCGCCAGCAGCCCTAGCGGGAGAGGAAGTCAGACCCAGTACTTC. The entire variable domain, with the rest obtained from reference TRBV5-1 and TRBJ2-5, is as follows: KAGVTQTPRYLIKTRGQQVTLSCSPISGHRSVSWYQQTPGQGLQFLFEYFSETQRNKGNFPGRFSGRQFSNSRSEMNVSTLELGDSALYLCASSPSGRGSQTQYFGPGTRLLVL.

The chain links TRBV18 to TRBJ2-4; the match to TRBD1 covers 9 bases. The V gene end was trimmed by 3 bases and the J gene end by 0 bases; junction bases not matched to a gene: 9. The germline CDR1 and CDR2 sequences are KGHSH and LQKENI. This CDR3 contains 18 residues. The CDR3 DNA follows: TGTGCCAGCTCACCTTCGACAGGGGGTCCTCTAGCCAAAAACATTCAGTACTTC. This encodes CASSPSTGGPLAKNIQYF.

There are a few counts of this clone. The chain combines TRBV10-3 with TRBJ1-4; D is unclear. The CDR3 is 12 amino acids. Trimming pared 4 bases from V and 4 bases from J, leaving 4 bases between. Germline V gives CDR1 ENHRY, CDR2 SYGVKD. The CDR3 here is CAISGSNEKLFF. CDR3 in DNA: TGTGCCATCAGTGGCAGTAATGAAAAACTGTTTTTT.

V usage is TRBV7-9 and J usage is TRBJ2-7; 7 bases align to TRBD2. Germline CDR1 SEHNR, CDR2 FQNEAQ (reference sequence). The CDR3 runs to 15 residues. The V and J ends lost 1 base and 5 bases, in that order; junction bases with no gene match: 8. The CDR3 sequence: CASSLGRVAGNEQYF. CDR3 DNA sequence: TGTGCCAGCAGCTTAGGCAGGGTAGCGGGTAACGAGCAGTACTTC.

The chain carries TRBV11-3 and TRBJ1-6; D remains unclear. V lost 7 bases, J lost 7 bases, and 14 bases lay in between. This CDR3 contains 14 residues. CDR1 SGHNT and CDR2 YENEEA come from the germline V gene. DNA of the CDR3: TGTGCCAGCACCCCTGCACTTTGGAATTCACCCCTCCACTTT. It encodes CASTPALWNSPLHF.

The chain joins TRBV9 to TRBJ2-5; 9 bases line up with TRBD1. Per the germline V gene, CDR1 is SGDLS and CDR2 is YYNGEE. Unmatched junction bases numbered 6, after V lost 3 bases and J lost 6 bases. CDR3 length equals 14 residues. CDR3 residues: CASSGGQGRKTQYF. The CDR3 DNA is TGTGCCAGCAGCGGCGGACAGGGGCGAAAGACCCAGTACTTC.

The chain joins TRBV5-4 to TRBJ1-2, with no clear D. V lost 0 bases, J lost 4 bases, and 13 bases lay in between. CDR1 is SGHNT, CDR2 YYREEE, per germline (reference sequence). The CDR3 has 15 amino acids. CDR3 coding DNA: TGTGCCAGCAGCTTGGATCCTACTTTTAGCTATGGCTACACCTTC. Its protein is CASSLDPTFSYGYTF.